What follows is one TCR beta chain and its context. Its specific antigen is unknown. The record has no base qualities; no much larger clone is one base away. These data are taken from a study of blood T cell repertoires in COVID-19 (TCRdb year 2020). Notes on the research overall: Collaborator samples came from the United States, Italy and Spain and covered acute and convalescent phases of COVID-19. The prospective study material was composed of cDNA or gDNA derived from T cells, B-cell-depleted T cells, or PBMCs. Deeply sampled blood TCRbeta repertoires from subjects exposed to, actively infected with, or recovered from COVID-19 were included in the dataset. The repertoires were released in a freely available public database meant as a resource for research on the immune response to SARS-CoV-2. Samples were obtained from the ongoing ImmuneRACE study (first 160 participants) and from over 1,000 subjects provided by 6 global collaborators. The sample metadata nearly always contained a de-identified subject ID, COVID-19 status, age in years and sex. Where available, HLA class I and class II types were taken from metadata supplied by the sample provider and were not determined by assay-based typing. Overall study outcomes, separate from this receptor: How much clinical and demographic metadata was included differed by source and by participant, and the metadata was provided uncurated.

Trimming accounts for 5 bases at V and 2 bases at J, while the number of junction bases matched to no gene is 2. The CDR3 measures 13 amino acids from cysteine to phenylalanine. Of the read, only the CDR3 DNA is kept; its 39 bases are in frame from base 1. Via the germline V gene (reference sequence), CDR1 is GTSNPN and CDR2 SVGIG. Collaborating institutions collected whole blood in K2EDTA tubes following their own protocols. For TCRbeta analysis, collaborator samples were shipped as frozen whole blood, as isolated PBMCs, or as DNA extracted from either sample type. The immunoSEQ Assay, a bias-controlled multiplex PCR, was used to amplify TCRbeta CDR3 regions from genomic DNA. For the original study's pipeline: Within the assay, amplification of reference gene primers was used to estimate how many nucleated cells each sample contained. To quantify the absolute abundance of each unique TCRbeta CDR3 rearrangement, sequence reads were collapsed and filtered. Productive Simpson clonality was computed per sample as the square root of Simpson's diversity index over productive rearrangements. TCRdb limited this immuneACCESS table to in-frame rearrangements with V and J called. A share of clones is missing; checked studies link under half to unresolved V genes, and the rest is unexplained. V and J calls and clone size are copied from that table; D and trimming were computed from the DNA. Present in this sample are roughly 140,000 clones, 84% of which were seen just once. The biggest ten clones account for about 6.8% of the sample.

The chain is encoded by TRBV30 joined to TRBJ2-1; 8 of the junction bases match TRBD1. This TCR derives from a woman aged 50 to 60 in a cohort sampled during active or convalescent COVID-19. The sequenced sample was peripheral blood. The CDR3 here reads CAWQQGAYNEQFF. At the DNA level, the sequence is TGTGCCTGGCAACAGGGGGCCTACAATGAGCAGTTCTTC.